This section outlines one TCR beta chain sequence together with its context. This CDR3 spans 13 amino acids. Trimming removed 7 bases from V and 4 bases from J; junction bases left unmatched: 4. CDR1 and CDR2 from the germline V gene are LNHNV and YYDKDF (reference sequence). The source of the sample is a study of cytomegalovirus exposure and HLA in healthy donors. 60 Vbeta and 13 Jbeta primers were used in PCR. Produced via immunoSEQ multiplex PCR; TCRdb's table is partial and in-frame only. The data show hundreds of thousands of clones, about 83% seen once. Sample: PBMCs. This receptor was identified in a man in his forties in good health and CMV-seronegative. The chain is built from TRBV15 and TRBJ2-3; 8 nucleotides match TRBD1. The CDR3, as DNA: TGTGCCACCACCCCAGGGGGCTCAGATACGCAGTATTTT. Translating gives CATTPGGSDTQYF.